This TCR beta chain was sequenced in a study of shared clonotypes between healthy human individuals. About the research overall: Each donor had three CD4 naive, three CD4 memory, two CD8 naive and one CD8 memory plate.

V was clipped by 4 bases and J by 4 bases; unmatched bases: 6. Germline CDR1 and CDR2: LGHNA and YSLEER. The CDR3 runs 15 residues. Here immunoSEQ multiplex PCR was the method, and the copy in TCRdb shows in-frame clones only, minus some. This sample has approximately 2.4 million clones; approximately 94% occur once, and the top ten carry about 0.13%. The material sequenced was naive CD4+ T cells sorted from blood. Subset denoted: CD45RA+ positively selected. J is TRBJ1-3 and V is TRBV4-3; TRBD1 agrees at 8 bases. The clonotype originates from a man between 18 and 35 years old in good health. The CDR3 is CASSRDGTGGNTIYF. The CDR3 region has the DNA TGCGCCAGCAGCCGCGACGGGACAGGAGGAAACACCATATATTTT.